These 17 T cell receptor beta chains were sequenced from one sample in a study of siplizumab effects on memory and regulatory T cells. Libraries were prepared by immunoSEQ multiplex PCR; TCRdb keeps only in-frame clonotypes and omits some of them. The table has some 90,000 clones, about 90% seen once; the top ten hold about 15%. Sequencing was performed on CD4+ T cells sorted from blood. Source of these receptors: a human donor in good health.

V usage is TRBV7-8 and J usage is TRBJ2-5, with unresolved D. Looked up from germline, CDR1 is SGHVS and CDR2 is FQNEAQ. V gave up 3 bases and J gave up 0 bases, with 11 bases separating them. This CDR3 contains 15 residues. CDR3: CASSLADKYQETQYF. The CDR3 DNA reads as TGTGCCAGCAGCTTGGCAGACAAGTACCAAGAGACCCAGTACTTC.

The chain joins TRBV7-9 to TRBJ2-1; possibly TRBD1 for D (6 bases). The CDR3 is made up of 13 amino acids. Trimming cost V 4 bases and J 8 bases, with 12 bases left between them. The germline V gene has CDR1 SEHNR and CDR2 FQNEAQ (reference sequence). CDR3 sequence reads: CASSSYRADEQFF. The CDR3 DNA sequence: TGTGCCAGCAGCTCCTACAGGGCGGATGAGCAGTTCTTC.

V is TRBV4-2 and J is TRBJ2-2, with D unresolved. This CDR3 region has 16 residues. The germline V gene encodes CDR1 LGHNA and CDR2 YNFKEQ. With 5 bases removed from V and 0 bases from J, the gap between germline ends came to 13 bases. This CDR3 is CASSTQQNANTGELFF. The CDR3 DNA is TGTGCCAGCAGCACCCAACAGAACGCGAACACCGGGGAGCTGTTTTTT.

The chain has TRBV5-5 and TRBJ1-5; 7 bases are a match to TRBD1. Trimming removed 4 bases from V and 0 bases from J; junction bases left unmatched: 4. CDR3 length equals 15 residues. Germline-derived CDR1 and CDR2 are SGHKS and YYEKEE (reference sequence). As DNA, the CDR3 is TGTGCCAGCAGCGCCACAGGGGATAGCAATCAGCCCCAGCATTTT. Amino acid sequence: CASSATGDSNQPQHF.

The rearrangement joins TRBV18 to TRBJ2-7; 9 bases fit TRBD2. CDR1 is KGHSH, CDR2 LQKENI, per germline. The trim removed 4 bases at V and 6 bases at J, leaving 4 bases unmatched. CDR3 length: 13 residues. DNA for the CDR3: TGTGCCAGCTCACGGACTAGCGAATCCGAGCAGTACTTC. This codes for CASSRTSESEQYF.

This rearrangement joins TRBV28 to TRBJ2-7; 7 nucleotides match TRBD2. Per germline, CDR1 MDHEN and CDR2 SYDVKM. The ends lost 7 bases at V and 5 bases at J; junction bases unmatched: 11. CDR3 length: 14 residues. The CDR3: CASTVGGVVNEQYF. The CDR3 nucleotides are TGTGCCAGCACCGTGGGAGGGGTGGTCAACGAGCAGTACTTC.

V gene TRBV29-1 combines with J gene TRBJ2-2; perhaps TRBD1 as D (8 bases). The V end was cut by 7 bases, the J end by 1 base, with 13 bases between. The germline gives CDR1 SQVTM, CDR2 ANQGSEA. CDR3 length equals 14 residues. CDR3 coding DNA: TGCAGCGCGAACAGGGGGGGGAACACCGGGGAGCTGTTTTTT. It encodes CSANRGGNTGELFF.

This clone is a singleton in its sample. The chain links TRBV7-9 to TRBJ2-1; D is unresolved. The ends were cut back, 3 bases at V and 0 bases at J, with 9 bases in the middle. The CDR3 loop spans 15 amino acids. CDR1 and CDR2 from the germline V gene are SEHNR and FQNEAQ (reference sequence). CDR3: CASSLDGSSYNEQFF. CDR3 sequence (DNA): TGTGCCAGCAGCTTGGACGGAAGCTCCTACAATGAGCAGTTCTTC.

CDR3 residues: CASSIGGETKNIQYF. CDR3 in DNA: TGTGCCAGCAGTATCGGCGGGGAAACCAAAAACATTCAGTACTTC. The chain has TRBV27 and TRBJ2-4, with TRBD2 as a possible D gene (6 bases). CDR1 MNHEY and CDR2 SMNVEV come from the germline V gene (reference sequence). Trimming removed 5 bases at V and 2 bases at J, with 13 bases between. This CDR3 has 15 residues.

Written as DNA, the CDR3 is TGTGCCAGCAGTACAGGGCTCTCCCGGAACGAGCAGTACTTC. This gives the protein CASSTGLSRNEQYF. The genes are TRBV28 and TRBJ2-7, with D maybe TRBD1 (6 bases). The V end was cut by 5 bases, the J end by 5 bases, with 16 bases between. Germline CDR1 and CDR2: MDHEN and SYDVKM. The CDR3 is 14 amino acids.

The rearrangement joins TRBV9 to TRBJ2-2; TRBD1 matches at 12 bases. This CDR3 has 15 residues. V shed 5 bases and J 2 bases; nucleotides not matched to a gene: 1. Germline lookup yields CDR1 SGDLS and CDR2 YYNGEE. In DNA, the CDR3 is TGTGCCAGCAGTGGGACAGGGGGCAACACCGGGGAGCTGTTTTTT. It encodes CASSGTGGNTGELFF.

The chain joins TRBV5-1 to TRBJ2-7; 7 bases map to TRBD1. The V gene end was trimmed by 1 base and the J gene end by 6 bases; junction bases not matched to a gene: 7. The CDR3 contains 14 residues. In germline, CDR1 is SGHRS, CDR2 YFSETQ. The CDR3 nucleotides read TGCGCCAGCAGCTTGTCGACAGGGACCGGCGAGCAGTACTTC. This codes for CASSLSTGTGEQYF.

This clone was counted once. J is TRBJ2-6 and V is TRBV7-3; 11 positions agree with TRBD2. Losses at the gene ends were 0 bases for V and 0 bases for J; bases not matched to a gene: 7. This CDR3 region has 20 residues. Germline-derived CDR1 and CDR2 are SGHTA and FQGTGA. This CDR3 is CASSLTGPGLAASGANVLTF. DNA of the CDR3: TGTGCCAGCAGCTTAACGGGGCCGGGACTAGCGGCCTCTGGGGCCAACGTCCTGACTTTC.

This clone was counted only a few times. The chain uses TRBV6-6 and TRBJ1-2, with TRBD1 as a possible D gene (5 bases). CDR1 and CDR2 from the germline V gene are MNHNY and SVGAGI (reference sequence). CDR3 length: 15 amino acids. V lost 5 bases and J lost 4, with 17 bases in between. CDR3 sequence: CASSEKPGLSYGYTF. CDR3 bases: TGTGCCAGCAGTGAGAAGCCGGGACTGAGCTATGGCTACACCTTC.

The chain is built from TRBV5-4 and TRBJ2-3; tentatively, D is TRBD2 (7 bases). The CDR3 sequence is 14 residues long. CDR1 is SGHNT, CDR2 YYREEE, per germline (reference sequence). The germline V and J ends were trimmed by 2 bases and 6 bases, with 13 bases remaining between them. The CDR3 loop reads CASSFERGGDTQYF. As DNA, the CDR3 is TGTGCCAGCAGCTTCGAAAGGGGGGGTGATACGCAGTATTTT.

The J gene is TRBJ1-4, the V gene TRBV5-6, with TRBD1 as a possible D gene (6 bases). The CDR3 extends over 15 amino acids. V was shortened by 0 bases and J by 7 bases, with 13 bases between the two germline ends. Germline-derived CDR1 and CDR2 are SGHDT and YYEEEE. The CDR3 region is CASSLVGGRGEKLFF. The CDR3 DNA reads TGTGCCAGCAGCTTGGTTGGCGGCAGGGGTGAAAAACTGTTTTTT.

The sample holds a few counts of this clone. The gene calls are TRBV7-9 and TRBJ2-3; 7 nucleotides agree with TRBD2. J was trimmed by 1 base and V by 1 base; bases with no gene match: 8. CDR3 length: 17 amino acids. Germline-derived CDR1 and CDR2 are SEHNR and FQNEAQ (reference sequence). CDR3 sequence (DNA): TGTGCCAGCAGCTTAGGGGTTGGCGGGAGAGGCACAGATACGCAGTATTTT. This encodes CASSLGVGGRGTDTQYF.